This T cell receptor (beta chain) was recovered during a study of identical twins. General study points: Conclusions were drawn cross-sectionally by statistical analysis, without following the same donors. Zero-insertion results could be subject to partial confounding by invariant MAIT and iNKT cells. Within monozygotic twins, out-of-frame TCR alpha sharing was underestimated by the models.

Germline assignment: CDR1 SNHLY and CDR2 FYNNEI. The CDR3 spans 18 residues. The J segment lost 0 bases and the V segment lost 3 bases, leaving 3 bases of the junction unmatched. A remark on this clonotype: The antigen is undetermined.

With template switching, a universal primer site was added, and the cDNA carried unique molecular identifiers. TCRdb recomputed calls from the 5' RACE reads with MiXCR, one row per CDR3 protein. The profile shows some 660,000 distinct CDR3 sequences, approximately 9% of them singletons. The same data also went into a second study, on yellow fever vaccine responses in identical twins.

The V gene is TRBV2, the J gene TRBJ2-2, with TRBD2 identical over 14 bases. The sample taken for sequencing was PBMCs. The sequence was obtained from a young woman in good health. The CDR3 bases are TGTGCCAGCAGTGACGGACTAGCGGGGGGCGCGAACACCGGGGAGCTGTTTTTT. The encoded protein is CASSDGLAGGANTGELFF.